The next 13 T cell receptor beta chains were all read from a single sample in a study of memory CD4+ T cells and cytomegalovirus serostatus. The sort gate was single viable CD3+CD4+CD8-CD45RO+ cells for memory CD4+ T cells. Sequencing was performed with immunoSEQ multiplex PCR; in TCRdb, only in-frame clones are kept and a portion is missing. The sample consists of around 60,000 clones, roughly 80% of them appearing once. Sequencing was performed on memory CD4+ T cells from blood. The receptor source for this set is an adult in good health and CMV-seronegative.

In nucleotides, the CDR3 is TGTGCCACCAGCAGAGTTAGCCGCAACACCGGGGAGCTGTTTTTT. This encodes CATSRVSRNTGELFF. The rearrangement joins TRBV15 to TRBJ2-2; no firm D call. This CDR3 is built from 15 residues. V was pared by 1 base and J by 2 bases, with 8 bases between. The germline V gene encodes CDR1 LNHNV and CDR2 YYDKDF (reference sequence).

The J gene is TRBJ1-5, the V gene TRBV2, with D hard to call. Trimming stripped 2 bases from V and 4 bases from J, with 15 bases between. The V gene's germline CDR1 is SNHLY and CDR2 FYNNEI. The CDR3 totals 16 residues. The CDR3 nucleotides read TGTGCCAGCAGTGAACGAAGGTCACAAGGGAATCAGCCCCAGCATTTT. It translates to CASSERRSQGNQPQHF.

The chain uses TRBV28 and TRBJ2-3, with D unclear. The CDR3 totals 13 residues. Trimming pared 6 bases from V and 0 bases from J, leaving 7 bases between. CDR1 and CDR2 (germline): MDHEN, SYDVKM. CDR3 sequence reads: CASSTPSTDTQYF. For the CDR3, the DNA is TGTGCCAGCAGCACGCCGAGCACAGATACGCAGTATTTT. Full variable domain (outside the CDR3, taken from reference TRBV28 and TRBJ2-3): DVKVTQSSRYLVKRTGEKVFLECVQDMDHENMFWYRQDPGLGLRLIYFSYDVKMKEKGDIPEGYSVSREKKERFSLILESASTNQTSMYLCASSTPSTDTQYFGPGTRLTVL.

The V and J genes are TRBV6-6 and TRBJ2-1, with 11 bases fitting TRBD2. The CDR3 has 14 residues. CDR1 MNHNY and CDR2 SVGAGI come from the germline V gene (reference sequence). V was clipped by 6 bases and J by 10 bases; unmatched bases: 8. The CDR3 sequence: CASSPTSGGLEQFF. In nucleotides, the CDR3 is TGTGCCAGCAGCCCAACTAGCGGGGGCCTCGAGCAGTTCTTC.

The chain employs TRBV6-5 and TRBJ1-2; no firm D call. Germline V gene sequence: CDR1 MNHEY, CDR2 SVGAGI. Trimming took 6 bases from V and 7 from J, leaving 21 bases between them. CDR3 length: 15 amino acids. This CDR3 reads CASSPPGSVYGGYTF. CDR3 bases: TGTGCCAGCAGCCCCCCGGGGAGTGTCTATGGTGGCTACACCTTC.

V gene TRBV7-8 combines with J gene TRBJ2-3; TRBD2 aligns across 12 bases. CDR3 length: 14 residues. In germline, CDR1 is SGHVS, CDR2 FQNEAQ. Trimming removed 6 bases from V and 5 bases from J; junction bases left unmatched: 3. The CDR3 DNA is TGTGCCAGCAGGGGACTAGCGGGCCGAGATACGCAGTATTTT. As protein: CASRGLAGRDTQYF.

The genes are TRBV7-2 and TRBJ2-2; D is uncertain. Germline assignment: CDR1 SGHTA and CDR2 FQGNSA. CDR3 length: 14 residues. The ends were cut back, 8 bases at V and 1 base at J, with 11 bases in the middle. The CDR3 DNA reads TGTGCCAGCCTTTGGATGGGGAACACCGGGGAGCTGTTTTTT. Translating it yields CASLWMGNTGELFF.

The gene calls are TRBV7-9 and TRBJ2-1; 10 nucleotides line up with TRBD2. Germline CDR1 and CDR2: SEHNR and FQNEAQ (reference sequence). The ends lost 5 bases at V and 6 bases at J; junction bases unmatched: 7. The CDR3 consists of 15 residues. The CDR3 DNA reads as TGTGCCAGCAGCCAGGGACTAGCGCAGTTCAATGAGCAGTTCTTC. It translates to CASSQGLAQFNEQFF.

The rearrangement links TRBV15 to TRBJ1-6; the D gene is possibly TRBD1 (6 bases). The CDR3 runs to 13 residues. Germline V gives CDR1 LNHNV, CDR2 YYDKDF (reference sequence). The germline V and J ends were trimmed by 0 bases and 9 bases, with 6 bases remaining between them. As DNA, the CDR3 is TGTGCCACCAGCAGAGACAGGGGTTCACCCCTCCACTTT. Translating it yields CATSRDRGSPLHF.

The V and J genes are TRBV5-6 and TRBJ1-2, with D uncertain. Germline V CDR1 and CDR2: SGHDT, YYEEEE. This CDR3 has 13 residues. V shed 4 bases and J shed 6 bases, with 13 bases lying between them. The CDR3 sequence: CASSRLSEHGYTF. The CDR3 DNA reads as TGTGCCAGCAGCCGCTTATCCGAGCATGGCTACACCTTC.

The rearrangement uses TRBV5-1 and TRBJ1-5; no clear D. CDR3 length: 16 amino acids. In germline, CDR1 is SGHRS, CDR2 YFSETQ. With 6 bases removed from V and 0 bases from J, the gap between germline ends came to 16 bases. The CDR3 loop is CASTPRAPDSNQPQHF. As DNA, the CDR3 is TGCGCCAGCACCCCCCGGGCGCCCGATAGCAATCAGCCCCAGCATTTT.

V usage is TRBV6-1 and J usage is TRBJ2-7; the match to TRBD1 covers 8 bases. The J segment lost 7 bases and the V segment lost 6 bases, leaving 14 bases of the junction unmatched. Germline CDR1 and CDR2: MNHNS and SASEGT. The CDR3 extends over 15 amino acids. Here the CDR3 reads CASRGLDRGGQEQYF. Written as DNA, the CDR3 is TGTGCCAGCAGGGGTCTAGACAGGGGAGGTCAAGAGCAGTACTTC.

This sequence joins TRBV2 and TRBJ2-2; 13 positions agree with TRBD2. The CDR3 loop spans 18 amino acids. Germline V gene data show CDR1 as SNHLY and CDR2 as FYNNEI. Germline trimming cut 9 bases from V and 5 bases from J; bases unmatched to any gene: 15. CDR3 coding DNA: TGTGCCAGTAGCCTACTATCGGGACTAGCGGGATGGACCGGGGAGCTGTTTTTT. It specifies CASSLLSGLAGWTGELFF.